This TCR beta chain is drawn from a study of T cell responses to AZD1222 COVID-19 vaccine. General study points: Rises in breadth and depth of Spike-specific TCRs came after two AZD1222 doses. Mostly white British, mostly female donors; authors suggested clonal diversity may be underestimated. Across the whole spike, CD4 TCRs peaked at regions 160-218 and 743-854. In the spike-specific TCR repertoire, nearly half reportedly target unmutated variant regions.

TCRdb keeps only in-frame clones here, not all; method: immunoSEQ multiplex PCR. The sample lists 70,000 or so clones, about four fifths seen once, with roughly 25% in the top ten. Germline lookup yields CDR1 LGHDT and CDR2 YNNKEL (reference sequence). Between the trimmed V and J ends, which lost 4 bases and 5 bases, there was a span of 11 bases. The CDR3 loop spans 13 amino acids. With respect to this clone: Its antigen is undetermined.

The sample was peripheral blood, taken on day 0 of MenACWY control vaccination. The V call is TRBV3-1 (or the pseudogene TRBV3-2), the J call TRBJ1-1; D not resolved. The TCR originated in an adult in good health. CDR3: CASSPFMGTEAFF. For the CDR3, the DNA is TGTGCCAGCAGCCCGTTCATGGGGACTGAAGCTTTCTTT.